The next 21 T cell receptor beta chains were all read from a single sample in a study of blood T cell repertoires in COVID-19. Generated by immunoSEQ multiplex PCR, the TCRdb table keeps only in-frame clones and is missing some. The repertoire includes fewer than 130,000 clones, over 60% of them detected once, and under 20% sits in the top ten. Source material: peripheral blood. The receptors come from a woman older than 75 with active or convalescent COVID-19.

The rearrangement links TRBV19 to TRBJ2-2, with D unclear. The germline gives CDR1 LNHDA, CDR2 SQIVND (reference sequence). Deletions cut 1 base from V and 4 bases from J, with 4 bases between. The CDR3 is made up of 13 amino acids. The CDR3 here is CASSIVVTGELFF. CDR3 nucleotide sequence: TGTGCCAGTAGTATAGTCGTCACCGGGGAGCTGTTTTTT.

The table lists this clone with a few counts. The chain has TRBV24-1 and TRBJ1-5; no clear D. The CDR3 length is 15 residues. V lost 8 bases and J 0 bases, leaving 13 bases between the germline ends. Germline V CDR1 and CDR2: KGHDR, SFDVKD. CDR3: CATKLGGDSNQPQHF. CDR3 nucleotide sequence: TGTGCCACCAAGTTGGGCGGGGATAGCAATCAGCCCCAGCATTTT.

V is TRBV4-2 and J is TRBJ2-7; 12 bases fit TRBD2. V trimming: 7 bases; J trimming: 7 bases; junction bases outside the gene matches: 14. This CDR3 has 16 amino acids. Germline V gene lookup returns CDR1 LGHNA and CDR2 YNFKEQ. The DNA of the CDR3 is TGTGCCAGCATGGCCTGGGGACTAGCGGGCGGCTCGGAGCAGTACTTC. Translating it yields CASMAWGLAGGSEQYF.

This sequence joins TRBV5-4 and TRBJ2-5, with 12 nucleotides matching TRBD2. Trimming at V came to 0 bases and at J to 4 bases, leaving 1 base not matched to a gene. Germline V gene lookup returns CDR1 SGHNT and CDR2 YYREEE (reference sequence). This CDR3 contains 15 residues. The CDR3, as DNA: TGTGCCAGCAGCTTGGGACTAGCGGGAGCAGAGACCCAGTACTTC. Translation gives CASSLGLAGAETQYF.

This sequence joins TRBV7-2 and TRBJ2-1; the match to TRBD2 covers 15 bases. The CDR3 covers 17 residues. The germline CDR1 and CDR2 sequences are SGHTA and FQGNSA. V trimming: 5 bases; J trimming: 7 bases; junction bases outside the gene matches: 9. CDR3 nucleotide sequence: TGTGCCAGCAGCATAGGACTAGCGGGAGGGCCGCAAAATGAGCAGTTCTTC. This encodes CASSIGLAGGPQNEQFF.

V and J are TRBV2 and TRBJ1-1, with TRBD1 matching 9 bases. CDR3 length: 12 amino acids. From germline, CDR1 is SNHLY and CDR2 FYNNEI. Trimming cost V 6 bases and J 10 bases; bases outside gene matches: 6. The CDR3, as DNA: TGTGCCAGCAGCGGGACGGACAGGGGAGCTTTCTTT. Residues: CASSGTDRGAFF. Full variable domain (missing parts from reference TRBV2 and TRBJ1-1): EPEVTQTPSHQVTQMGQEVILRCVPISNHLYFYWYRQILGQKVEFLVSFYNNEISEKSEIFDDQFSVERPDGSNFTLKIRSTKLEDSAMYFCASSGTDRGAFFGQGTRLTVV.

This clone was picked up one time. The chain combines TRBV5-1 with TRBJ2-1; unclear D gene. This CDR3 contains 16 residues. CDR1 and CDR2 from the germline V gene are SGHRS and YFSETQ. V was clipped by 5 bases and J by 0 bases, with 15 bases between them. The CDR3 DNA sequence: TGCGCCAGCAGGGATAGCCCCTTGAGCTCCTACAATGAGCAGTTCTTC. Protein sequence: CASRDSPLSSYNEQFF.

This clone has a single count. V usage is TRBV18 and J usage is TRBJ2-5; 15 nucleotides match TRBD2. The CDR3 runs 19 residues. Germline lookup yields CDR1 KGHSH and CDR2 LQKENI. V dropped 3 bases and J dropped 4; count of bases not matched to a gene: 12. CDR3 protein: CASSPTSRTSGRAGETQYF. CDR3 DNA sequence: TGTGCCAGCTCACCGACCAGTCGGACTAGCGGGAGGGCAGGAGAGACCCAGTACTTC.

The chain has TRBV5-6 and TRBJ2-7; D call uncertain. The CDR3 has 14 residues. CDR1 SGHDT and CDR2 YYEEEE come from the germline V gene. Trimming removed 2 bases from V and 4 bases from J, with 13 bases in between. CDR3 protein: CASSLNGLKYEQYF. The CDR3, as DNA: TGTGCCAGCAGCTTAAACGGTCTAAAATACGAGCAGTACTTC. Looking up the rest from reference TRBV5-6 and TRBJ2-7 gives the full variable domain: DAGVTQSPTHLIKTRGQQVTLRCSPKSGHDTVSWYQQALGQGPQFIFQYYEEEERQRGNFPDRFSGHQFPNYSSELNVNALLLGDSALYLCASSLNGLKYEQYFGPGTRLTVT.

This clone was detected once. This chain connects TRBV18 to TRBJ1-2; D not resolved. The CDR3 is 14 amino acids. Between the trimmed V and J ends, which lost 0 bases and 7 bases, there was a span of 12 bases. Germline CDR1 and CDR2: KGHSH and LQKENI. The CDR3 DNA sequence: TGTGCCAGCTCACCACCGTCCGTGGCAGGTGGCTACACCTTC. Protein: CASSPPSVAGGYTF.

The V and J genes are TRBV13 and TRBJ1-4, with TRBD1 matching over 7 bases. V shed 4 bases, J shed 7 bases, and the junction held 0 bases outside the gene matches. Germline CDR1 is PRHDT and CDR2 is FYEKMQ (reference sequence). The CDR3 runs 12 residues. The CDR3 is CASSYRGEKLFF. The CDR3, as DNA: TGTGCCAGCAGCTACAGGGGTGAAAAACTGTTTTTT. The entire variable domain, with the rest obtained from reference TRBV13 and TRBJ1-4, is as follows: AAGVIQSPRHLIKEKRETATLKCYPIPRHDTVYWYQQGPGQDPQFLISFYEKMQSDKGSIPDRFSAQQFSDYHSELNMSSLELGDSALYFCASSYRGEKLFFGSGTQLSVL.

V is TRBV5-1 and J is TRBJ2-2; D is unresolved. This CDR3 spans 14 amino acids. Between the trimmed V and J ends, which lost 0 bases and 5 bases, there was a span of 8 bases. Germline V CDR1 and CDR2: SGHRS, YFSETQ. CDR3 region: CASSLAKATGELFF. CDR3 in DNA: TGCGCCAGCAGCTTGGCCAAAGCTACCGGGGAGCTGTTTTTT. Full variable domain (remainder filled in from reference TRBV5-1 and TRBJ2-2): KAGVTQTPRYLIKTRGQQVTLSCSPISGHRSVSWYQQTPGQGLQFLFEYFSETQRNKGNFPGRFSGRQFSNSRSEMNVSTLELGDSALYLCASSLAKATGELFFGEGSRLTVL.

This chain uses TRBV6-5 with TRBJ1-6, with D uncertain. V was pared by 6 bases and J by 5 bases, with 5 bases between. The CDR3 contains 12 residues. The germline V gene has CDR1 MNHEY and CDR2 SVGAGI. Here the CDR3 DNA reads TGTGCCAGCAGCCGTAATAATTCACCCCTCCACTTT. Amino acid sequence: CASSRNNSPLHF.

The J gene is TRBJ2-3, the V gene TRBV19; tentative D call: TRBD1 (5 bases). Trimming stripped 0 bases from V and 1 base from J, with 14 bases between. The CDR3 covers 17 residues. CDR1 and CDR2 (germline): LNHDA, SQIVND (reference sequence). CDR3 DNA sequence: TGTGCCAGTAGTATAGAGTGGACACCCCTTGGCACAGATACGCAGTATTTT. It codes for CASSIEWTPLGTDTQYF.

This clone was picked up many times. CDR3: CASSSPGQGRQPQHF. The CDR3 bases are TGTGCCAGCAGCTCCCCGGGACAGGGGCGTCAGCCCCAGCATTTT. This sequence joins TRBV28 and TRBJ1-5; 10 bases are a match to TRBD1. Trimming at V came to 6 bases and at J to 6 bases, leaving 8 bases not matched to a gene. Germline loops: CDR1 MDHEN, CDR2 SYDVKM. The CDR3 has 15 amino acids.

The V call is TRBV28, the J call TRBJ2-3; TRBD2 agrees at 8 bases. Trimming cost V 6 bases and J 4 bases; bases outside gene matches: 6. The CDR3 is made up of 14 amino acids. Germline V gene data show CDR1 as MDHEN and CDR2 as SYDVKM. The CDR3 reads CASSPPGLADTQYF. The CDR3 DNA sequence: TGTGCCAGCAGCCCCCCGGGACTAGCAGATACGCAGTATTTT.

The V call is TRBV4-1, the J call TRBJ2-1; a possible D gene is TRBD2 (5 bases). V dropped 3 bases and J dropped 1 base, with 13 bases sitting between them. Germline-derived CDR1 and CDR2 are MGHRA and YSYEKL. The CDR3 runs 16 residues. CDR3 bases: TGCGCCAGCAGCCACCGGAGCGGAGGATCCTACAATGAGCAGTTCTTC. This gives the protein CASSHRSGGSYNEQFF.

The count of this clone is one. The chain uses TRBV18 and TRBJ1-1, with TRBD1 matching over 7 bases. The J segment lost 8 bases and the V segment lost 6 bases, leaving 6 bases of the junction unmatched. Germline CDR1 and CDR2: KGHSH and LQKENI. The CDR3 runs 12 residues. Here the CDR3 DNA reads TGTGCCAGCTCTACGGACAGGTTGGAAGCTTTCTTT. It encodes CASSTDRLEAFF.

V and J are TRBV20-1 and TRBJ2-5; D unresolved. The CDR3 covers 11 residues. Deletions cut 6 bases from V and 5 bases from J, with 10 bases between. Germline lookup yields CDR1 DFQATT and CDR2 SNEGSKA (reference sequence). This chain's CDR3 is CSAPLGETQYF. DNA of the CDR3: TGCAGTGCCCCCCTCGGGGAGACCCAGTACTTC.

This clone was counted once. This rearrangement joins TRBV7-2 to TRBJ2-3; TRBD2 agrees at 8 bases. The V and J ends lost 3 bases and 3 bases, in that order; junction bases with no gene match: 5. Germline V gives CDR1 SGHTA, CDR2 FQGNSA. CDR3 length: 15 residues. CDR3: CASSLSGTRTDTQYF. The CDR3 nucleotides read TGTGCCAGCAGCTTGTCCGGGACTAGAACAGATACGCAGTATTTT.

Here the CDR3 reads CASSHSRMRQGPTPSYNEQFF. CDR3 nucleotide sequence: TGCGCCAGCAGCCACTCCCGGATGAGACAGGGGCCAACTCCTTCCTACAATGAGCAGTTCTTC. The chain couples TRBV5-1 to TRBJ2-1; 8 nucleotides line up with TRBD1. This CDR3 contains 21 residues. J lost 1 base, V lost 4 bases, and 22 bases had no gene match. Germline V gene sequence: CDR1 SGHRS, CDR2 YFSETQ.